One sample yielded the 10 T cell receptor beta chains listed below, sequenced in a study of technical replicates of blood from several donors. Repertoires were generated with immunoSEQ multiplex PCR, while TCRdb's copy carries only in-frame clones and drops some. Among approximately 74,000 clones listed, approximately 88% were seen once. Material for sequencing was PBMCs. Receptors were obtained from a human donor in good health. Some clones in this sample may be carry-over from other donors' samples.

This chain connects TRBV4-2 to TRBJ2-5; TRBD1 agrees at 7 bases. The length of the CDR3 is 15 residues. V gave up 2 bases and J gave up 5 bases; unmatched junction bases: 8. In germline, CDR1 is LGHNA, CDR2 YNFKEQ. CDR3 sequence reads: CASSQRTGGQETQYF. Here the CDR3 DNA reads TGTGCCAGCAGCCAACGAACTGGGGGACAGGAGACCCAGTACTTC.

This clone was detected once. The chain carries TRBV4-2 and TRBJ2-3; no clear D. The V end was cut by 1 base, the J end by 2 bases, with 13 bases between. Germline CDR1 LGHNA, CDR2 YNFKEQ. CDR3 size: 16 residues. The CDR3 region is CASSQASRLVTDTQYF. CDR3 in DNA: TGTGCCAGCAGCCAAGCCTCTAGGCTGGTCACAGATACGCAGTATTTT.

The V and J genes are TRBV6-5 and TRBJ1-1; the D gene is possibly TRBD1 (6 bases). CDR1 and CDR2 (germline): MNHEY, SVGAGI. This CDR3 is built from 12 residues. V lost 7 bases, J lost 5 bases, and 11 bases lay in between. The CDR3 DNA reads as TGTGCCAGCATAGGACAGTCGACTGAAGCTTTCTTT. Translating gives CASIGQSTEAFF.

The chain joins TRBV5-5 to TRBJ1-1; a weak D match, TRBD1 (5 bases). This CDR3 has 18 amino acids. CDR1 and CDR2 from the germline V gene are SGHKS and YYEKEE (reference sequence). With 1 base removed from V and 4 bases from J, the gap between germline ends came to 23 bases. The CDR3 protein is CASSLFWQGVPIGTEAFF. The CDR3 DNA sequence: TGTGCCAGCAGCTTGTTTTGGCAGGGCGTTCCTATCGGCACTGAAGCTTTCTTT.

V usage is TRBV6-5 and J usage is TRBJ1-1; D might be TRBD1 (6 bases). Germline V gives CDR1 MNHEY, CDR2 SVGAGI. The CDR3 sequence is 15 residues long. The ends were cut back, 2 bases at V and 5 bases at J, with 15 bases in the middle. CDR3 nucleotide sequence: TGTGCCAGCAGTTACGTTGGGGGCGCAGGAACTGAAGCTTTCTTT. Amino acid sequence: CASSYVGGAGTEAFF.

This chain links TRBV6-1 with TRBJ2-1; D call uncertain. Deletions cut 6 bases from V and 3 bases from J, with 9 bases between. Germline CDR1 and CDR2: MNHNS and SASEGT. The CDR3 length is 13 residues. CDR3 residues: CASRPGYYNEQFF. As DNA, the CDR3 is TGTGCCAGCAGGCCGGGTTACTACAATGAGCAGTTCTTC.

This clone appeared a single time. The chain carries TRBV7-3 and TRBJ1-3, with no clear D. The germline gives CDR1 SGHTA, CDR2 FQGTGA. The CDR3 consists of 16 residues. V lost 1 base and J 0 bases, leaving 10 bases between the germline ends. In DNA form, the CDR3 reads TGTGCCAGCAGCTTAAAACAGACCCACTCTGGAAACACCATATATTTT. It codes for CASSLKQTHSGNTIYF.

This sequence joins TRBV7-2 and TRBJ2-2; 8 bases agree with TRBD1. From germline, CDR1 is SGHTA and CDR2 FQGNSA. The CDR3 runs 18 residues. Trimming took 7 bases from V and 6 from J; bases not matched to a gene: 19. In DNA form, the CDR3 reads TGTGCCAGCACCCCAGATCCGGACAGGGTTTTGATGGCCGGGGAGCTGTTTTTT. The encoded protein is CASTPDPDRVLMAGELFF.

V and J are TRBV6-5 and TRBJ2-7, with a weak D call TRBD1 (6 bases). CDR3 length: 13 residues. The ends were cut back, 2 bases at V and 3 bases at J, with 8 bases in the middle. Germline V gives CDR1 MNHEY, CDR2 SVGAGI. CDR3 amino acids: CASSYQQGYEQYF. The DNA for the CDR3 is TGTGCCAGCAGTTACCAACAGGGCTACGAGCAGTACTTC.

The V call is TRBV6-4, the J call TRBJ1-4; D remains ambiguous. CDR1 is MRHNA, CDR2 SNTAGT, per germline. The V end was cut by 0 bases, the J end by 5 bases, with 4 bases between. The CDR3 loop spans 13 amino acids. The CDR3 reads CASSDSANEKLFF. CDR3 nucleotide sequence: TGTGCCAGCAGTGACTCGGCAAATGAAAAACTGTTTTTT.